This is a list of T cell receptor beta chains from one sample in a study of beta chain features in type 1 diabetes. Profiling relied on immunoSEQ multiplex PCR, and the TCRdb table lists in-frame clones only, not all of them. The sample lists 160,000 or so clones, around 63% occurring once. Material for sequencing was naive CD4+ T cells from blood. These receptors all stem from a man in his thirties or forties with type 1 diabetes. CDR3s include the opening cysteine and the closing phenylalanine or tryptophan. The D gene is left open where the match is weak. Only part of the rows carry a size: once, few, many, or a class if the clone is expanded.

D gene	V gene	J gene	clone size	CDR3 length	CDR3 DNA	CDR3 protein
-	TRBV30	TRBJ2-5	-	12	TGTGCCTGGAGTGTTGTGATGGAGACCCAGTACTTC	CAWSVVMETQYF
TRBD1	TRBV7-2	TRBJ1-2	-	14	TGTGCCAGCAGCCCGACAGGGCCAAACTATGGCTACACCTTC	CASSPTGPNYGYTF
-	TRBV29-1	TRBJ2-5	few	9	TGCAGCGTCGAGGGGACCCAGTACTTC	CSVEGTQYF
-	TRBV6-5	TRBJ1-1	-	11	TGTGCCAGCAGTTACCAGGGTTTGTCTTTCTTT	CASSYQGLSFF
-	TRBV30	TRBJ2-2	-	12	TGTGCCTGGAGTGTACGAACAGGGGAGCTGTTTTTT	CAWSVRTGELFF
-	TRBV28	TRBJ2-7	-	13	TGTGCCAGCAGTTCAGGGGCTTTCTACGAGCAGTACTTC	CASSSGAFYEQYF
-	TRBV25-1	TRBJ2-3	few	13	TGTGCCAGCAGTGAACCCCCTGTAGATACGCAGTATTTT	CASSEPPVDTQYF
-	TRBV5-6	TRBJ2-7	-	13	TGTGCCAGCAGCTTGAGGAGGACCTACGAGCAGTACTTC	CASSLRRTYEQYF
TRBD1	TRBV5-1	TRBJ2-5	-	18	TGCGCCAGCAGCCTGGACCGTTCAGGACAGGGATCGATGGAGACCCAGTACTTC	CASSLDRSGQGSMETQYF
-	TRBV28	TRBJ2-5	-	12	TGTGCCAGCAGTTCCTCTACTGGGACCCAGTACTTC	CASSSSTGTQYF
-	TRBV7-2	TRBJ2-7	-	15	TGTGCCAGCAGTTTCCCGGGGAATCTCGCCTACGAGCAGTACTTC	CASSFPGNLAYEQYF
-	TRBV29-1	TRBJ1-2	once	13	TGCAGCGTTGGCGCACAGGATGGGTATGGCTACACCTTC	CSVGAQDGYGYTF
-	TRBV29-1	TRBJ2-5	few	13	TGCAGCGTTGAAGATGGGCGAGAAGAGACCCAGTACTTC	CSVEDGREETQYF
TRBD2	TRBV2	TRBJ2-1	-	13	TGTGCCAGCCGGCAACTAGCGGGGGGGCCAAGTTTCTTC	CASRQLAGGPSFF
TRBD1	TRBV6-6	TRBJ1-1	-	14	TGTGCCAGCAGTCGCCGGACAGGGAGGACTGAAGCTTTCTTT	CASSRRTGRTEAFF
-	TRBV7-9	TRBJ2-3	-	15	TGTGCCAGCAGCTTAACTGGTCAAGGCACAGATACGCAGTATTTT	CASSLTGQGTDTQYF
TRBD1	TRBV25-1	TRBJ2-7	-	14	TGTGCCAGCAGGGACACAGGGGGGTCCTACGAGCAGTACTTC	CASRDTGGSYEQYF
TRBD2	TRBV29-1	TRBJ2-7	-	13	TGCAGCGTTGAAATTCTAGCGGGGTACGAGCAGTACTTC	CSVEILAGYEQYF
TRBD2	TRBV9	TRBJ2-5	few	15	TGTGCCAGCACCCCGACTAGCGGGGGATGGGAGACCCAGTACTTC	CASTPTSGGWETQYF
TRBD1	TRBV25-1	TRBJ2-7	few	15	TGTGCCAGCAGTGACCTCCGGGACAGGTCTTACGAGCAGTACTTC	CASSDLRDRSYEQYF
-	TRBV7-2	TRBJ2-3	-	15	TGTGCCAGCAGGTTCGCAGGATCCCGTAGAGATACGCAGTATTTT	CASRFAGSRRDTQYF
TRBD2	TRBV9	TRBJ2-5	-	16	TGTGCCAGCAGCGGGCATGGAGCGGGGGGCCAAGAGACCCAGTACTTC	CASSGHGAGGQETQYF
-	TRBV2	TRBJ2-7	-	13	TGTGCCAGTCGTGGGTGGAGCTCCTACGAGCAGTACTTC	CASRGWSSYEQYF
-	TRBV7-6	TRBJ1-1	-	17	TGTGCCAGCAGCTTATCCCATGGGGAACTTCAGAACACTGAAGCTTTCTTT	CASSLSHGELQNTEAFF
TRBD1	TRBV7-9	TRBJ1-4	-	12	TGTGCCAGCAGCTCGGACAGGGAAAAACTGTTTTTT	CASSSDREKLFF
-	TRBV2	TRBJ1-2	few	14	TGTGCCAGCAGTGAGGAGGTCTTTAACTATGGCTACACCTTC	CASSEEVFNYGYTF
TRBD2	TRBV5-6	TRBJ2-1	once	15	TGTGCCAGCAGCTTGTCCAGCGGGGGGTGGAATGAGCAGTTCTTC	CASSLSSGGWNEQFF
-	TRBV9	TRBJ2-3	-	15	TGTGCCAGCAGCGTAGGTATACGGGACACAGATACGCAGTATTTT	CASSVGIRDTDTQYF
-	TRBV25-1	TRBJ1-6	few	12	TGTGCCAGCAGTGACAGGGATTCACCCCTCCACTTT	CASSDRDSPLHF
-	TRBV7-9	TRBJ2-4	-	16	TGTGCCAGCAGCCCACTACCCGGGGGCGGTTTAGACATTCAGTACTTC	CASSPLPGGGLDIQYF
-	TRBV11-2	TRBJ2-3	-	11	TGTGCCAGCGGAGTCACAGATACGCAGTATTTT	CASGVTDTQYF
TRBD2	TRBV29-1	TRBJ2-3	few	15	TGCAGCGTTGAATGGAGTAGCGGGGGGGAGGCTACGCAGTATTTT	CSVEWSSGGEATQYF
-	TRBV29-1	TRBJ1-1	-	13	TGCCCCCCGGCCGGGCCTCTGGACACTGAAGCTTTCTTT	CPPAGPLDTEAFF
-	TRBV7-9	TRBJ1-2	-	12	TGTGCCAGCAGCTTTAGTATGTCGCCTGATACCTTC	CASSFSMSPDTF
-	TRBV20-1	TRBJ2-3	-	11	TGCAGTGCTTTCCGCACAGATACGCAGTATTTT	CSAFRTDTQYF
TRBD2	TRBV29-1	TRBJ2-1	-	15	TGCAGCGTTGATATGCTAGCGGGGTGGGGCAATGAGCAGTTCTTC	CSVDMLAGWGNEQFF
-	TRBV30	TRBJ2-1	-	14	TGTGCCTGGAGGAGGTTTCCGTACTACAATGAGCAGTTCTTC	CAWRRFPYYNEQFF
-	TRBV4-3	TRBJ2-1	-	14	TGCGCCAGCAGCCATGGTATAGCGGACAATGAGCAGTTCTTC	CASSHGIADNEQFF
-	TRBV7-2	TRBJ2-1	-	14	TGTGCCAGCAGCTTTGACGGGTCCTACAATGAGCAGTTCTTC	CASSFDGSYNEQFF
-	TRBV7-7	TRBJ2-1	-	14	TGTGCCAGCAGCGCGATGGGGTCCTACAATGAGCAGTTCTTC	CASSAMGSYNEQFF
-	TRBV23-1	TRBJ2-5	-	14	TGCGCCAGCTCGCTATACCCTCGGGGAGTTTCCCAGTACTTC	CASSLYPRGVSQYF
-	TRBV29-1	TRBJ2-7	few	12	TGCAGCGTTGTAGCAGGGTCCTACGAGCAGTACTTC	CSVVAGSYEQYF
-	TRBV5-1	TRBJ2-7	few	14	TGCGCCAGCAGCTTGGAGCCGGACACCTACGAGCAGTACTTC	CASSLEPDTYEQYF
-	TRBV9	TRBJ2-3	few	13	TGTGCCAGCAGCGTAGGATTACCAGATACGCAGTATTTT	CASSVGLPDTQYF
-	TRBV4-3	TRBJ2-3	few	11	TGCGCCAGCAGCCGGGCAGATACGCAGTATTTT	CASSRADTQYF
TRBD1	TRBV29-1	TRBJ2-7	few	13	TGCAGCGTTTCCCCGGGACAGGGGTCTGAGCAGTACTTC	CSVSPGQGSEQYF
-	TRBV29-1	TRBJ2-5	-	12	TGCAGCGCTACAGGGTTCGAAGAGACCCAGTACTTC	CSATGFEETQYF
TRBD2	TRBV29-1	TRBJ2-1	few	13	TGCAGCGTTGGATACGGACTAGCGTCTGAGCAGTTCTTC	CSVGYGLASEQFF
-	TRBV9	TRBJ1-6	-	14	TGTGCCAGCAGCCAGGCCTCCTACAATTCACCCCTCCACTTT	CASSQASYNSPLHF
-	TRBV6-5	TRBJ2-7	-	11	TGTGCCAGCAGTTACCAGGCGAAGCAGTACTTC	CASSYQAKQYF
-	TRBV6-5	TRBJ1-1	-	14	TGTGCCAGCAGTCTGGCGGCTTCGAACACTGAAGCTTTCTTT	CASSLAASNTEAFF
-	TRBV29-1	TRBJ2-1	-	14	TGCAGCGTTGTCCGCGGCCAGCCATACAATGAGCAGTTCTTC	CSVVRGQPYNEQFF
TRBD2	TRBV5-4	TRBJ2-1	once	15	TGTGCCAGCAGCTTGGCCAGCGGGGGCGAGAATGAGCAGTTCTTC	CASSLASGGENEQFF
TRBD1	TRBV25-1	TRBJ2-7	few	14	TGTGCCAGCAGTCCTCGGGACAGAGGCAACGAGCAGTACTTC	CASSPRDRGNEQYF
-	TRBV7-9	TRBJ2-3	-	16	TGTGCCAGCAGTCCCCCGGGCTCGGAGTCCACAGATACGCAGTATTTT	CASSPPGSESTDTQYF
-	TRBV27	TRBJ2-3	-	13	TGTGCCAGCAGCATCTCACGGGTAGATACGCAGTATTTT	CASSISRVDTQYF
TRBD1	TRBV30	TRBJ2-5	-	12	TGTGCCTGGACAGGGGGCTGGGAGACCCAGTACTTC	CAWTGGWETQYF
-	TRBV7-9	TRBJ2-1	-	14	TGTGCCAGCAGCCCGGCGGAGTCCTACAATGAGCAGTTCTTC	CASSPAESYNEQFF
-	TRBV30	TRBJ2-1	few	12	TGTGCCTGGAGTAAGGTCGGCTATGAGCAGTTCTTC	CAWSKVGYEQFF